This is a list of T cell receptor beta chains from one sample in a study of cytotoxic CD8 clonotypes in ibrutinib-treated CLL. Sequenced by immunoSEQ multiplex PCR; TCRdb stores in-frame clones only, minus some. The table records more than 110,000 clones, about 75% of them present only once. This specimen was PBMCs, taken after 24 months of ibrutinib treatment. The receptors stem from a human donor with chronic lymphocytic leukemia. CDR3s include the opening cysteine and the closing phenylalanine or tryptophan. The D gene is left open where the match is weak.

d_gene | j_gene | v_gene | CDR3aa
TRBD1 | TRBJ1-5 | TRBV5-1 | CASSLDGDRGQPQHF
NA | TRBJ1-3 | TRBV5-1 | CASSLAAGAGNTIYF
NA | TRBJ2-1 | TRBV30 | CAWSDQGYNEQFF
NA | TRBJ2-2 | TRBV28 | CASSLWLAANTGELFF
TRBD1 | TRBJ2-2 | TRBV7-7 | CASSRQGAGTGELFF
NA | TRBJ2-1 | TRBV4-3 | CASSHPLGGGRYNEQFF
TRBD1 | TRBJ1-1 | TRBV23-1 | CASTPGGGSKAFF
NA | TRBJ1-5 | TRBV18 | CASSSWWAQPQHF
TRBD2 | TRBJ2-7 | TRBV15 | CATSRTILAGDSYEQYF
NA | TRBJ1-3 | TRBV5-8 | CASSLFAFGGNTIYF
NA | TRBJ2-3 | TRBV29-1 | CSVGWGHTDTQYF
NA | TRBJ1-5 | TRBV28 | CASSFWDNQPQHF
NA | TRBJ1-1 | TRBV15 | CATSRDLGGFGTEAFF
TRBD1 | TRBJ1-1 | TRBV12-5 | CASGRRQGTEAFF
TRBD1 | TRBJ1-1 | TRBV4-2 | CASSLVPGGTEAFF
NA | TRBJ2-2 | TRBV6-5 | CASSYDRNRHRELFF
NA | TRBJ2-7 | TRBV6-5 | CASSYGREYEQYF
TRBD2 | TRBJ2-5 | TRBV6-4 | CASSDTPGTSPGETQYF
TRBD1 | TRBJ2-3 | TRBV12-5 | CASASGQGGDTQYF
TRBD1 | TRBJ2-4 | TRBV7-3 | CASSPDRGGIQYF
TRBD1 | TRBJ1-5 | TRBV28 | CASSLGQGALPQHF
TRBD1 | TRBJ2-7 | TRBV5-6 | CASRQGGRYEQYF
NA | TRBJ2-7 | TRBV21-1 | CASSNRDRGPYEQYF
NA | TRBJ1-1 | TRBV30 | CAWSPGTENTEAFF
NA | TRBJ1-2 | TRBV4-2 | CASSPWEGYGYTF
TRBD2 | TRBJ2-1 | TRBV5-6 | CASQSGNEQFF
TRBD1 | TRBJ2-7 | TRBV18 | CASSPGTASSYEQYF
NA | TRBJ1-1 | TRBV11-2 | CASSLGTEAFF
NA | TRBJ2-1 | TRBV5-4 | CATTGPAGNNEQFF
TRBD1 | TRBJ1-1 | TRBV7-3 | CASSLGGTANTEAFF
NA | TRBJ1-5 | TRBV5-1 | CASSHGGLNQPQHF
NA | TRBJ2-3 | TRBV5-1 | CASSLGGSTDTQYF
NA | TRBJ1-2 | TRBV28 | CASSFGTVTNYGYTF
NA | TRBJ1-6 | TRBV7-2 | CASSLGGLAGSPLHF
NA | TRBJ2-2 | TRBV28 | CASSSGDGDTGELFF
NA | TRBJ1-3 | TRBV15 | CATSRDGGNTIYF
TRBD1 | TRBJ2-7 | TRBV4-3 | CASSQGAAGGYEQYF
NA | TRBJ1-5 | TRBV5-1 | CASSPGNQPQHF
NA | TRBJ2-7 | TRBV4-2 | CASSQDQGYEQYF
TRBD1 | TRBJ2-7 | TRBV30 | CAGGGRTGYCEQYF
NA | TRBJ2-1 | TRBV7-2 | CASSLVGGPSYNEQFF
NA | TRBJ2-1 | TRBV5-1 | CASSPAAPGATYNEQFF